This TCR beta chain stems from a study of molecular identifiers for immune sequencing clone quantification (dated by TCRdb to the late 2010s). Regarding the research as a whole: For a replicate experiment, RNA from around 20,000 or 99,000 naive CD8 T cells was divided into five aliquots, of which four were sequenced. This methods study used CD8 T cells to benchmark TCR RNA copy counting and molecular-identifier clustering-based TCR repertoire sequencing (MIDCIRS).

Including cysteine and phenylalanine, the CDR3 has 13 amino acids. This entry keeps only the CDR3 DNA: 39 bases, framed from base 1. Deletion took 3 bases off V and 6 bases off J, with a span of 8 bases between the germline ends. Broad study findings and their caveats: Even against a background of one million naive CD8 T cells, spiked-in Jurkat TCR RNA amounting to a single cell's worth was reported to be detectable. In CMV-specific effector cells, over 97% of molecules were held by clones above 20 RNA copies, whereas under 1% of molecules were held by such clones in naive cells. Without barcode sub-clustering, chimeric consensus sequences inflated TCR diversity; chimeras reached as high as 47%. Spiked-in Jurkat TCR RNA (approximately 10 copies' worth), which is not part of the donor repertoire, was contained in the naive libraries. Identical TCR molecules sharing a barcode could cause highly expanded clone sizes to be underestimated. Modeling indicated about 3 TCR RNA copies recovered per cell, compared with around 9.8 by digital PCR, which implies a capture efficiency of approximately 30%.

Libraries of naive CD8 T cells were built from around 18,000 to 910,000 sorted cells, with 10%, 30% or 50% of the purified RNA used. Naive CD8 T cells were FACS-sorted as CD8+CD4-CCR7+CD45RA+ on a BD FACSAria II into RLT Plus buffer. To test detection sensitivity, Jurkat RNA equal to under 13 TCR copies was added to samples of about 19,000-1,100,000 naive CD8 T cells. Enrichment of CD8 T cells was done with RosetteSep CD8+ T Cell Enrichment Cocktail plus Ficoll-Paque, and ACK red cell lysis came afterward. For this clonotype: It lacks a known antigen. Base qualities were left out, and no much larger clone turns up one base away.

The protocol used for the library was PCR. Sequencing was carried out with a NextSeq 500. Bulk TCR libraries were made following a previously described method, with the TCR primers given in Table S5. Total RNA was purified with the Qiagen AllPrep DNA/RNA kit. Reads from multiple sequencing runs of the same library were pooled before analysis. Processing in the source paper ran as follows. Reads were retained only if their TCR constant sequence matched exactly, and those retained reads were trimmed to 150 nt and grouped according to their 12-nt molecular barcodes. Within each barcode group, reads were sub-clustered at a 15% Levenshtein threshold, and quality-weighted consensus sequences were built per RNA molecule. Non-functional sequences were discarded, and so were lower-count sequences lying one edit away from another sequence. Barcode sub-clusters with fewer than 20% of the maximum read count were removed, based on fitting two negative binomial distributions. TCRdb itself trimmed the public reads at Q25 with fastp, ran MiXCR and retained productive beta chains. Every entry covers one CDR3 protein and lists the most common genes and DNA from its rows. Clone size and V and J calls follow TCRdb, not the original study. Here the sample has roughly 300,000 distinct CDR3 sequences; roughly 23% occur a single time. Of the sample, about 0.73% falls within the top ten clones.

The clonotype originates from a human donor in good health. Some libraries in this study had Jurkat cell RNA spiked in. Material for sequencing was naive CD8+ T cells from blood, with Jurkat cell RNA spiked in. What this sample's cell subset or site label stands for: FACS-sorted CD8+CD4-CCR7+CD45RA+ naive T cells. The chain uses TRBV12-3 or TRBV12-4 and TRBJ2-2; too little of a D gene remains to name it. The base sequence is TGTGCCAGCAGTTTTCTGACCGCCGGGGAGCTGTTTTTT. This codes for CASSFLTAGELFF.